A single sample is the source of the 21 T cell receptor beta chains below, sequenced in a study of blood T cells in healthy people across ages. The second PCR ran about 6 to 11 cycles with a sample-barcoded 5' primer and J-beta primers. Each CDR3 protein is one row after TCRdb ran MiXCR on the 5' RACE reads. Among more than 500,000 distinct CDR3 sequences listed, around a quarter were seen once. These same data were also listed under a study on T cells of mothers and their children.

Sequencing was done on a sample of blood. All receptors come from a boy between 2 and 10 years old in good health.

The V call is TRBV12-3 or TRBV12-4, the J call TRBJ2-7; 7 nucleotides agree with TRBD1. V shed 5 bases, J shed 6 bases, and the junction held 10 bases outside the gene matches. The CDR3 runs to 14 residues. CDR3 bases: TGTGCCAGCAGTAGAGAGGGACAGTTAGCCGAGCAGTACTTC. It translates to CASSREGQLAEQYF.

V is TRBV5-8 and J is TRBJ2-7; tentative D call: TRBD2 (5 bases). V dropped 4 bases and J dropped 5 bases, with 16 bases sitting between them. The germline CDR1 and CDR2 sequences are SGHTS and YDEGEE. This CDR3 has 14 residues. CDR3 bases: TGTGCCAGCAGCCTCCCCTTGGGAGACAACGAGCAGTACTTC. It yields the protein CASSLPLGDNEQYF.

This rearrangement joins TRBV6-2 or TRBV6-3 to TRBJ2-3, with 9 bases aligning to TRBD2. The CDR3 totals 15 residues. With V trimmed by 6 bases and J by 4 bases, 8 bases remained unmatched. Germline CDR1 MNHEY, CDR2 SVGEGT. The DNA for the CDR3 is TGTGCCAGCAGGACCGGCGGGAGGGGATCAGATACGCAGTATTTT. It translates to CASRTGGRGSDTQYF.

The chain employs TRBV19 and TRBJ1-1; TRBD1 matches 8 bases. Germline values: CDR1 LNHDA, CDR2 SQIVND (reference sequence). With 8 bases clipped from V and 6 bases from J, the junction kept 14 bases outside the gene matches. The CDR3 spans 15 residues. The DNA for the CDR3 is TGTGCCAGTGGAGGCCTTGGACAGGGAGGACCTGAAGCTTTCTTT. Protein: CASGGLGQGGPEAFF.

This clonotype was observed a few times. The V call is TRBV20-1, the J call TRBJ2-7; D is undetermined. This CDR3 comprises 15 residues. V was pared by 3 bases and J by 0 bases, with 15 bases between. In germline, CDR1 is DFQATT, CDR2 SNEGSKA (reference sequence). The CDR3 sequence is CSASRAPRSSYEQYF. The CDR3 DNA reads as TGCAGTGCTAGTAGGGCGCCCAGGAGCTCCTACGAGCAGTACTTC.

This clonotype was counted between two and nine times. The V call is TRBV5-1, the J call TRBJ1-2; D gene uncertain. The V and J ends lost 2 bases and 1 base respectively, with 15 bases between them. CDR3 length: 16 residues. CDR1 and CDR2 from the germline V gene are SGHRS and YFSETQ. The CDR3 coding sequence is TGCGCCAGCAGCTTCACGGGCGGATCATATAACTATGGCTACACCTTC. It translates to CASSFTGGSYNYGYTF.

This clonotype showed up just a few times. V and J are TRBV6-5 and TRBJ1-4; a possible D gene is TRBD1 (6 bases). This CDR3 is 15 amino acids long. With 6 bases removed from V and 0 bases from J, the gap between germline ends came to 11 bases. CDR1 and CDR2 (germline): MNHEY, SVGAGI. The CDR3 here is CASRPNRATNEKLFF. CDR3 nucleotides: TGTGCCAGCAGGCCTAACAGGGCAACTAATGAAAAACTGTTTTTT.

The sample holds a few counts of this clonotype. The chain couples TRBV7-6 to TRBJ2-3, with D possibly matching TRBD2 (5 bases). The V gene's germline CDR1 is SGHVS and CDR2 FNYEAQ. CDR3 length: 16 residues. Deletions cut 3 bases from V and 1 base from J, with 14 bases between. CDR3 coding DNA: TGTGCCAGCAGCTTCGGGTCCCTCGGGGGCACAGATACGCAGTATTTT. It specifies CASSFGSLGGTDTQYF.

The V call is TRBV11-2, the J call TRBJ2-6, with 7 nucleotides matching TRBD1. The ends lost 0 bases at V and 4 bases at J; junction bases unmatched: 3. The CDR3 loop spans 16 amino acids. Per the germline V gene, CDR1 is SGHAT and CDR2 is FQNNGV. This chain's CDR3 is CASSLDDRAGANVLTF. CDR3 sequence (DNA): TGTGCCAGCAGCTTAGACGACAGGGCAGGGGCCAACGTCCTGACTTTC.

CDR3 sequence (DNA): TGTGCCATCAGTGTGTCGACTAGCGGGGCAACCTACGAGCAGTACTTC. Translated: CAISVSTSGATYEQYF. The V gene is TRBV10-3, the J gene TRBJ2-7; 11 bases fit TRBD2. After removal of 4 bases from V and 2 bases from J, the junction contained 7 bases not matched to a gene. This CDR3 comprises 16 residues. CDR1 is ENHRY, CDR2 SYGVKD, per germline.

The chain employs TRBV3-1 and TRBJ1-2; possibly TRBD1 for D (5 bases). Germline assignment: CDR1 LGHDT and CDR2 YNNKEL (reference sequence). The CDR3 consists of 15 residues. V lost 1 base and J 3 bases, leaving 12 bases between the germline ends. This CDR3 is CASSQGAGLDYGYTF. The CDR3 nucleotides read TGTGCCAGCAGCCAAGGTGCAGGGCTCGACTATGGCTACACCTTC.

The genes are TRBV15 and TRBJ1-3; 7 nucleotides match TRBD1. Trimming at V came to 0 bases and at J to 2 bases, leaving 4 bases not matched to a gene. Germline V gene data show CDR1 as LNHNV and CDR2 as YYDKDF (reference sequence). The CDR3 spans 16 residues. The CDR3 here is CATSRDKGATGNTIYF. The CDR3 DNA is TGTGCCACCAGCAGAGACAAGGGGGCAACTGGAAACACCATATATTTT. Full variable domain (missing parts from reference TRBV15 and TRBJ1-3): DAMVIQNPRYQVTQFGKPVTLSCSQTLNHNVMYWYQQKSSQAPKLLFHYYDKDFNNEADTPDNFQSRRPNTSFCFLDIRSPGLGDTAMYLCATSRDKGATGNTIYFGEGSWLTVV.

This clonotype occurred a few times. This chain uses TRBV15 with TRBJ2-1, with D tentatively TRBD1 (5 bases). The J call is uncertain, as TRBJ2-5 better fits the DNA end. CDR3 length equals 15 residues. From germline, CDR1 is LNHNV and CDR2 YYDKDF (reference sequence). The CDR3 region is CATSRDPRREETQYF. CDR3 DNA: TGTGCCACCAGCAGAGATCCCCGCAGGGAAGAGACCCAGTACTTC.

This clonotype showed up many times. The CDR3, as DNA: TGTGCCAGCCTCAAGAAGACAGTCCTAGGGGAGCAGTACTTC. Translated: CASLKKTVLGEQYF. This chain uses TRBV5-6 with TRBJ2-7; maybe TRBD1 (5 bases). The CDR3 sequence is 14 residues long. Germline CDR1 and CDR2: SGHDT and YYEEEE. The V and J ends lost 7 bases and 7 bases respectively, with 21 bases between them.

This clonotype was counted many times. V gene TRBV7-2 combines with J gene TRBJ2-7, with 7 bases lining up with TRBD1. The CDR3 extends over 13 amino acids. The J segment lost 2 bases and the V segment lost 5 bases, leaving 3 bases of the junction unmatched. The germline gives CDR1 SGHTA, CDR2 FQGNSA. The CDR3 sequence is CASSRQGAYEQYF. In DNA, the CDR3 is TGTGCCAGCAGCCGGCAGGGGGCCTACGAGCAGTACTTC.

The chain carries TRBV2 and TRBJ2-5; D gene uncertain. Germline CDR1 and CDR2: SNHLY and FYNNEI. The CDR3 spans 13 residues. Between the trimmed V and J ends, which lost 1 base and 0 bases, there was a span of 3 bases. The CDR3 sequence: CASSEGNQETQYF. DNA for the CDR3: TGTGCCAGCAGTGAAGGGAACCAAGAGACCCAGTACTTC.

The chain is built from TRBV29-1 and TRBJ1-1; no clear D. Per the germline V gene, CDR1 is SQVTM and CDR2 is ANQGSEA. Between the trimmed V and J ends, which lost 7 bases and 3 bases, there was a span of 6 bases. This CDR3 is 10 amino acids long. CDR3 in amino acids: CSGRDTEAFF. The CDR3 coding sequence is TGCAGCGGGAGGGACACTGAAGCTTTCTTT. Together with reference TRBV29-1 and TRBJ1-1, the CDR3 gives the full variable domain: SAVISQKPSRDICQRGTSLTIQCQVDSQVTMMFWYRQQPGQSLTLIATANQGSEATYESGFVIDKFPISRPNLTFSTLTVSNMSPEDSSIYLCSGRDTEAFFGQGTRLTVV.

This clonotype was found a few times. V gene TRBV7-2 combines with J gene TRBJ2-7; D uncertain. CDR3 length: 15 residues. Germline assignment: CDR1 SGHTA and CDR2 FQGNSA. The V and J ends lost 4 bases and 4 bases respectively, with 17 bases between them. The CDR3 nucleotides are TGTGCCAGCAGCTCGGGTGCCGGCGGTCCTTACGAGCAGTACTTC. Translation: CASSSGAGGPYEQYF.

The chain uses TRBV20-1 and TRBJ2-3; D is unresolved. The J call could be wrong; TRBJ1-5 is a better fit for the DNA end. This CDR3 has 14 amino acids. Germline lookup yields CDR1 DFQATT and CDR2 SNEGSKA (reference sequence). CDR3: CSAREWQSTDTQHF. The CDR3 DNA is TGCAGTGCTAGAGAGTGGCAGAGCACAGATACGCAGCATTTT.

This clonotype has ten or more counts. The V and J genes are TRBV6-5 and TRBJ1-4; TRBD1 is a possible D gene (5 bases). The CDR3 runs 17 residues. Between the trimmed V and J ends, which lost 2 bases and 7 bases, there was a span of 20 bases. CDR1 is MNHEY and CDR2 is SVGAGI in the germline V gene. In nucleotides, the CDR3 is TGTGCCAGCAGTTACCTCAGACCGAGGGGCACAGGTGAAAAACTGTTTTTT. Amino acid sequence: CASSYLRPRGTGEKLFF.

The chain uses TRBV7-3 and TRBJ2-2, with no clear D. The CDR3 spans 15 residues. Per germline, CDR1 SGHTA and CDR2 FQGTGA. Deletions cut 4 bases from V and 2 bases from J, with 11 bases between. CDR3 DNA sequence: TGTGCCAGCAGCTACGGCTACGGTAACACCGGGGAGCTGTTTTTT. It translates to CASSYGYGNTGELFF.